The sequence of this T cell receptor (beta chain) was determined in a study of beta chain features in type 1 diabetes. Background on the study: Age, gender, cell numbers and subset yield matched between patients and controls. Study-level findings and limits: Naive, central memory and Treg TCRB repertoires seemed to resemble each other more closely in patients than they did in healthy donors. At VDJ recombination sites, type 1 diabetes patients had fewer insertions and more deleted nucleotides.

The V and J ends lost 4 bases and 8 bases, in that order; junction bases with no gene match: 10. CDR3 length: 14 residues. The germline V gene has CDR1 SGHDN and CDR2 FVKESK. Sorting produced populations that all topped 98% purity. With regard to this clone: Antigen specificity is unknown.

Expressed TCRB transcripts were sequenced after all isolated RNA was converted to cDNA. TCRdb keeps only in-frame clones here, not all; method: immunoSEQ multiplex PCR. Of roughly 60,000 clones in the sample, about 55% were seen once. The rearrangement joins TRBV14 to TRBJ1-2; 7 nucleotides agree with TRBD1. Sequenced sample: Tregs from blood. The origin of this receptor is a woman younger than 30 in good health. The CDR3 DNA sequence: TGTGCCAGCAGCCCCGGGCTAGGGGGCGAAGGCTACACCTTC. This codes for CASSPGLGGEGYTF. Drawing the rest from reference TRBV14 and TRBJ1-2, the complete variable domain is EAGVTQFPSHSVIEKGQTVTLRCDPISGHDNLYWYRRVMGKEIKFLLHFVKESKQDESGMPNNRFLAERTGGTYSTLKVQPAELEDSGVYFCASSPGLGGEGYTFGSGTRLTVV.